Each of the 2 T cell receptor beta chains below was sequenced from the same sample in a study of CD4+ T cells in melanoma. TCRdb's copy holds only in-frame clones and misses some; the assay was immunoSEQ multiplex PCR. This table holds roughly 140,000 clones, over 90% found once. Every receptor here comes from a human donor with melanoma.

The chain couples TRBV29-1 to TRBJ2-5, with 9 bases fitting TRBD1. Germline V gene lookup returns CDR1 SQVTM and CDR2 ANQGSEA. J was trimmed by 4 bases and V by 7 bases; bases with no gene match: 7. The CDR3 sequence is 13 residues long. CDR3 DNA: TGCAGCGGAGACAGGGGGTCAGGAGAGACCCAGTACTTC. Its protein is CSGDRGSGETQYF.

V usage is TRBV5-4 and J usage is TRBJ2-3; D gene uncertain. CDR1 is SGHNT and CDR2 is YYREEE in the germline V gene (reference sequence). V dropped 1 base and J dropped 2 bases, with 8 bases sitting between them. This CDR3 spans 14 amino acids. DNA for the CDR3: TGTGCCAGCAGCTTGAACTCCTACACAGATACGCAGTATTTT. Its translation is CASSLNSYTDTQYF. Drawing the rest from reference TRBV5-4 and TRBJ2-3, the complete variable domain is ETGVTQSPTHLIKTRGQQVTLRCSSQSGHNTVSWYQQALGQGPQFIFQYYREEENGRGNFPPRFSGLQFPNYSSELNVNALELDDSALYLCASSLNSYTDTQYFGPGTRLTVL.